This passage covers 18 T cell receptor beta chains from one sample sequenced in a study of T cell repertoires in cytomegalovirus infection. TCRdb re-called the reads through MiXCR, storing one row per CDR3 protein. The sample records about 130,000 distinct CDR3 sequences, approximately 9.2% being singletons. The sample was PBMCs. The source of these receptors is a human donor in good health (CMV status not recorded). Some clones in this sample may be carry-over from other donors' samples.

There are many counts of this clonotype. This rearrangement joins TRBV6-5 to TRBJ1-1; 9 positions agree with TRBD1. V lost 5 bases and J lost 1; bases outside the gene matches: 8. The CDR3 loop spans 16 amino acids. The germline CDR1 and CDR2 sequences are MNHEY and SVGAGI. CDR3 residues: CASSQRTGQGNTEAFF. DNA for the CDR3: TGTGCCAGCAGTCAACGGACGGGACAGGGGAACACTGAAGCTTTCTTT.

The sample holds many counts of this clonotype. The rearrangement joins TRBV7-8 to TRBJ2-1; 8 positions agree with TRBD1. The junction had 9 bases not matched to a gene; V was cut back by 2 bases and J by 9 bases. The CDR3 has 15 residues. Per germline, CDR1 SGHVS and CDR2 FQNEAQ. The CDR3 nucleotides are TGTGCCAGCAGCTTAATGGGGCAGGGGGCCGGTGAGCAGTTCTTC. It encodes CASSLMGQGAGEQFF.

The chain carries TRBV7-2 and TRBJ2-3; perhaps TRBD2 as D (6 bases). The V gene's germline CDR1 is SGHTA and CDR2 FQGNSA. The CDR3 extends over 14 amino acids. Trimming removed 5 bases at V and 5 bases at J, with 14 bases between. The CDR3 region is CASSLDTGVDTQYF. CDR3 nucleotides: TGTGCCAGCAGCCTAGACACGGGGGTAGATACGCAGTATTTT.

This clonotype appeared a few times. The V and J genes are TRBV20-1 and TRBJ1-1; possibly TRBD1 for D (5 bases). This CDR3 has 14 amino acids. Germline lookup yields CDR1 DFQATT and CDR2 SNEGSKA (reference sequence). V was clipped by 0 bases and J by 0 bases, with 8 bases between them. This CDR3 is CSARDGTVNTEAFF. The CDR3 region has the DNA TGCAGTGCTAGAGACGGGACGGTGAACACTGAAGCTTTCTTT.

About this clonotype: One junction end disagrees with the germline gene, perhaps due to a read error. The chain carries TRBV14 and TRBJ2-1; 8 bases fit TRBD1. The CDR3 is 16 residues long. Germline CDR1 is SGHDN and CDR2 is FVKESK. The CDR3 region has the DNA TGTGCCAGCAGCCAGAGGACAGGGAGCTCCTACAATGACCAGTTCTTC. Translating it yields CASSQRTGSSYNDQFF.

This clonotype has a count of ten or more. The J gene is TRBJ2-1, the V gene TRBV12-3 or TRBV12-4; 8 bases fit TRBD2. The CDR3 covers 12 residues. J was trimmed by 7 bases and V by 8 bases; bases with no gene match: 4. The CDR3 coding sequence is TGTGCCAGCGACGGGGGGGGGAATGAGCAGTTCTTC. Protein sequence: CASDGGGNEQFF.

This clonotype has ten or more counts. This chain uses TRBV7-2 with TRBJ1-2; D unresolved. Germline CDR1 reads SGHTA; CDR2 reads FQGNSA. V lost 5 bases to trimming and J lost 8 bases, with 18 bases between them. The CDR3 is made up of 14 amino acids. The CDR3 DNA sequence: TGTGCCAGCAGCCCTGGGCGGGGATCCTCCGGCTACACCTTC. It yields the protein CASSPGRGSSGYTF.

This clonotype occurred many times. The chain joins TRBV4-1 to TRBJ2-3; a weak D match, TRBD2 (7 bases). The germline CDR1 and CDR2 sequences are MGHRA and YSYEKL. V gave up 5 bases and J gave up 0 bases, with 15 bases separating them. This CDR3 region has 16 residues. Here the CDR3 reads CASSSRGAPSTDTQYF. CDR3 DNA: TGCGCCAGCAGCTCCCGGGGGGCACCTAGCACAGATACGCAGTATTTT.

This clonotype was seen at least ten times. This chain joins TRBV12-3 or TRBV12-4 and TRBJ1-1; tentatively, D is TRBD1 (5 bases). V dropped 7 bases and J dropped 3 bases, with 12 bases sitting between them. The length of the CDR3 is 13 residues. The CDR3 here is CASTRDKDTEAFF. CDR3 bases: TGTGCCAGCACCAGGGATAAGGACACTGAAGCTTTCTTT.

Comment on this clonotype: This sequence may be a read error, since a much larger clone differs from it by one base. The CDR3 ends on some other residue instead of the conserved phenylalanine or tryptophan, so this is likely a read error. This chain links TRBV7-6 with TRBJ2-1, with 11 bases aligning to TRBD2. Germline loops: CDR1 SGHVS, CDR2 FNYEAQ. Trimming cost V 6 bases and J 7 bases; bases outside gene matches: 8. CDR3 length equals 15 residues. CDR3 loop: CASSLSGGAGNEQFV. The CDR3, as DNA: TGTGCCAGCAGTCTTAGCGGGGGGGCAGGAAATGAGCAGTTCGTC.

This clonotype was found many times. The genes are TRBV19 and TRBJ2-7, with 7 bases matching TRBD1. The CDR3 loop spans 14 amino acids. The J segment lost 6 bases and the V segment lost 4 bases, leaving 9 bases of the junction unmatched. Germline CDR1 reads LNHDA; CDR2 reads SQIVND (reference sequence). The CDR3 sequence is CASSTMDRPAEQYF. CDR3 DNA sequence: TGTGCCAGTAGTACAATGGACAGGCCTGCCGAGCAGTACTTC.

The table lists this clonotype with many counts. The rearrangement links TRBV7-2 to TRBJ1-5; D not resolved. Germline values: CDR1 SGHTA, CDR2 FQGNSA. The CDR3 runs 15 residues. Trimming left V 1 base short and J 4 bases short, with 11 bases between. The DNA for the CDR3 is TGTGCCAGCAGCTTAGGAGGACTCCCGAATCAGCCCCAGCATTTT. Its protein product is CASSLGGLPNQPQHF.

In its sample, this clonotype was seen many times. The CDR3 reads CASSIKQGADYEQYF. The CDR3 DNA sequence: TGTGCCAGCAGCATCAAACAGGGGGCGGACTACGAGCAGTACTTC. This chain joins TRBV7-7 and TRBJ2-7, with 9 bases that match TRBD1. The CDR3 covers 15 residues. Looked up from germline, CDR1 is SSHAT and CDR2 is FNYEAQ (reference sequence). V was clipped by 5 bases and J by 3 bases; unmatched bases: 8.

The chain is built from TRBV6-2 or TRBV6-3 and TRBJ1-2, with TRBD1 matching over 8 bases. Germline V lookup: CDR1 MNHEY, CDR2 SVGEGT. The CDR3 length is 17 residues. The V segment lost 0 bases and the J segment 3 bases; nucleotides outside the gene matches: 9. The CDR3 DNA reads TGTGCCAGCAGTTACTCGAGAAGGCAGGGGGCAGACTATGGCTACACCTTC. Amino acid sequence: CASSYSRRQGADYGYTF.

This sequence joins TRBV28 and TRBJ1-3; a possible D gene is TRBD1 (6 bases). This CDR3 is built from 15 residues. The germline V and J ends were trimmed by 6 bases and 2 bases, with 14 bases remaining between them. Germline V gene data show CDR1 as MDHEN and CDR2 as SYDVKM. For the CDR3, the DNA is TGTGCCAGCAGGTCAGGGGTAGTACCTGGAAACACCATATATTTT. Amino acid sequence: CASRSGVVPGNTIYF.

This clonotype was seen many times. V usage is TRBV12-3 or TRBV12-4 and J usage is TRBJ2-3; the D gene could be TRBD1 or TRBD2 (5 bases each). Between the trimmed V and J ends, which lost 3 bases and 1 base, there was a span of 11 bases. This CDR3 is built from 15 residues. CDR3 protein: CASSFAGDGTDTQYF. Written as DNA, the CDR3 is TGTGCCAGCAGTTTTGCCGGGGACGGCACAGATACGCAGTATTTT.

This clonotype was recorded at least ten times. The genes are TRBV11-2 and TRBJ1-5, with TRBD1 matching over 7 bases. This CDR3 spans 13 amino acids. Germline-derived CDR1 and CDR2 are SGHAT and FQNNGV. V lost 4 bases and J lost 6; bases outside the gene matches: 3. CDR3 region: CASSSRDSQPQHF. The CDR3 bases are TGTGCCAGCAGCTCTAGGGACAGTCAGCCCCAGCATTTT.

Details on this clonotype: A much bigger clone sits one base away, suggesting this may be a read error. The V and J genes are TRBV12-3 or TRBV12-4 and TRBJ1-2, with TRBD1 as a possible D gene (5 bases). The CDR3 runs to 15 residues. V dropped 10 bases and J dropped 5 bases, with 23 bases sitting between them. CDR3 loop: CANTPRDARRYGYTF. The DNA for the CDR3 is TGTGCCAACACCCCCCGGGACGCCCGGAGATATGGCTACACCTTC.